This T cell receptor beta chain emerged from a study of T cell repertoires in cytomegalovirus infection. The study, taken as a whole, reports: HLA-C-restricted CMV clonotypes gave the most frequent clonotype in two of eight donors. Using cumulative public TCR beta family frequency, the authors identified those who carried CMV together with the relevant HLA.

In the case of this clonotype: What it binds is unknown.

Per the germline V gene, CDR1 is KGHDR and CDR2 is SFDVKD. The trim removed 4 bases at V and 4 bases at J, leaving 7 bases unmatched. CDR3 length equals 15 residues. Each CDR3 protein gets one entry after TCRdb re-called the reads with MiXCR. This sample has about 490,000 distinct CDR3 sequences, with about 26% found just once. The chain has TRBV24-1 and TRBJ1-2; 8 bases match TRBD1. The source of this sequence is a human donor in good health (CMV status not recorded). Some clones in this sample may be carry-over from other donors' samples. The sample taken for sequencing was PBMCs. CDR3 coding DNA: TGTGCCACCAGTGACCCCGACAGGGGATCCTATGGCTACACCTTC. This codes for CATSDPDRGSYGYTF.